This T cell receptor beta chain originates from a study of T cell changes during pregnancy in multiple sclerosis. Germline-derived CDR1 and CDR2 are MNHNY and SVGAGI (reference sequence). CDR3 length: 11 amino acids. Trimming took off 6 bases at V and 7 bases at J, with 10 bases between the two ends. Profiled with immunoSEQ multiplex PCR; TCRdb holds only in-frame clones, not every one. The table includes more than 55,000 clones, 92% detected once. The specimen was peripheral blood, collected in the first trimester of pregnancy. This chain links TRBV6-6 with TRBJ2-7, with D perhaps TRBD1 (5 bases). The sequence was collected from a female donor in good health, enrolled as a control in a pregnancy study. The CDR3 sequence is CASRDTGEQYF. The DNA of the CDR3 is TGTGCCAGCAGGGACACTGGAGAGCAGTACTTC.